These T cell receptor beta chains were read from a single sample in a study of Tregs in tolerant kidney transplant recipients. The protocol was immunoSEQ multiplex PCR, while the TCRdb copy is restricted to in-frame clones and leaves out a portion. This table has around 75,000 clones, 85% to 90% appearing once. The specimen comprised CD4+ T cells from blood, sampled before the transplant. The receptors shown here come from a human donor who received a combined kidney and bone marrow transplant. CDR3s include the opening cysteine and the closing phenylalanine or tryptophan. The D gene is left open where the match is weak. Not every row has a clone size; where given, it reads once, few, many or a size class.

v_gene: TRBV28; d_gene: -; j_gene: TRBJ1-2; abundance: once; CDR3nt: TGTGCCAGCACCATGTCGGCAGGGGTTACCTATGGCTACACCTTC; CDR3aa: CASTMSAGVTYGYTF
v_gene: TRBV7-2; d_gene: -; j_gene: TRBJ2-7; abundance: -; CDR3nt: TGTGCCAGCAGCCCATTATACTACTACGAGCAGTACTTC; CDR3aa: CASSPLYYYEQYF
v_gene: TRBV6-1; d_gene: TRBD1; j_gene: TRBJ2-7; abundance: -; CDR3nt: TGTGCCAGCAGTGAAGGGGACAGGGGCTTTTCCTACGAGCAGTACTTC; CDR3aa: CASSEGDRGFSYEQYF
v_gene: TRBV7-9; d_gene: -; j_gene: TRBJ2-6; abundance: -; CDR3nt: TGTGCCAGCAGCTTAGTAACGCCGGTGCGTGCTGGGGCCAACGTCCTGACTTTC; CDR3aa: CASSLVTPVRAGANVLTF
v_gene: TRBV29-1; d_gene: TRBD2; j_gene: TRBJ2-1; abundance: once; CDR3nt: TGCAGCGTTGAGGCCGGGAGGGTGAGCTCCTACAATGAGCAGTTCTTC; CDR3aa: CSVEAGRVSSYNEQFF
v_gene: TRBV5-4; d_gene: -; j_gene: TRBJ1-1; abundance: -; CDR3nt: TGTGCCAGCAGCGCACCGCAGGGAACCATGAACACTGAAGCTTTCTTT; CDR3aa: CASSAPQGTMNTEAFF
v_gene: TRBV6-1; d_gene: -; j_gene: TRBJ1-1; abundance: -; CDR3nt: TGTGCCAGCAGTGTTACAGGTCGTGAAGCTTTCTTT; CDR3aa: CASSVTGREAFF
v_gene: TRBV28; d_gene: -; j_gene: TRBJ2-7; abundance: -; CDR3nt: TGTGCCAGCACCTGGGGGGGCTCGGGGTACGAGCAGTACTTC; CDR3aa: CASTWGGSGYEQYF
v_gene: TRBV18; d_gene: TRBD2; j_gene: TRBJ2-7; abundance: -; CDR3nt: TGTGCCAGCTCACTGAGGACTAGCGGGAGCTCAGGAGAGCAGTACTTC; CDR3aa: CASSLRTSGSSGEQYF
v_gene: TRBV11-1; d_gene: -; j_gene: TRBJ2-2; abundance: -; CDR3nt: TGTGCCAGCAGCTCCCCCAGAGGGCCAGGCACCGGGGAGCTGTTTTTT; CDR3aa: CASSSPRGPGTGELFF
v_gene: TRBV7-3; d_gene: TRBD2; j_gene: TRBJ2-1; abundance: -; CDR3nt: TGTGCCAGCAGCCGGTTAGCGGGAGTTAATGAGCAGTTCTTC; CDR3aa: CASSRLAGVNEQFF
v_gene: TRBV2; d_gene: TRBD1; j_gene: TRBJ1-1; abundance: -; CDR3nt: TGTGCCAGCACTGGACAGGGCGCCACTGAAGCTTTCTTT; CDR3aa: CASTGQGATEAFF
v_gene: TRBV6-6; d_gene: -; j_gene: TRBJ2-1; abundance: -; CDR3nt: TGTGCCAGCACCTTCCGGAGCTCCTACAATGAGCAGTTCTTC; CDR3aa: CASTFRSSYNEQFF
v_gene: TRBV28; d_gene: -; j_gene: TRBJ2-1; abundance: -; CDR3nt: TGTGCCAGCAGCTCCGTCGGTAGCTCCTACAATGAGCAGTTCTTC; CDR3aa: CASSSVGSSYNEQFF
v_gene: TRBV4-1; d_gene: -; j_gene: TRBJ2-3; abundance: once; CDR3nt: TGCGCCAGCAGCCAAGCTTATCCGGGACTCCTCACAGATACGCAGTATTTT; CDR3aa: CASSQAYPGLLTDTQYF
v_gene: TRBV6-5; d_gene: -; j_gene: TRBJ1-2; abundance: -; CDR3nt: TGTGCCAGCAGTTCAGCAGGGGTCGACTATGGCTACACCTTC; CDR3aa: CASSSAGVDYGYTF
v_gene: TRBV5-6; d_gene: -; j_gene: TRBJ1-5; abundance: once; CDR3nt: TGTGCCAGCAGCCTCGGACAGAAGGGTCAGCCCCAGCATTTT; CDR3aa: CASSLGQKGQPQHF
v_gene: TRBV6-1; d_gene: -; j_gene: TRBJ1-1; abundance: -; CDR3nt: TGTGCCAGCAGTGAAACCCGAGGGGGCACTGAAGCTTTCTTT; CDR3aa: CASSETRGGTEAFF
v_gene: TRBV7-2; d_gene: -; j_gene: TRBJ2-1; abundance: -; CDR3nt: TGTGCCAGCAGCTTTTACCCGGGGAGCTCCTACAATGAGCAGTTCTTC; CDR3aa: CASSFYPGSSYNEQFF
v_gene: TRBV5-1; d_gene: TRBD2; j_gene: TRBJ2-1; abundance: few; CDR3nt: TGCGCCAGCAGCGGGGGACTAGCGGCCAATGAGCAGTTCTTC; CDR3aa: CASSGGLAANEQFF
v_gene: TRBV5-1; d_gene: -; j_gene: TRBJ2-1; abundance: -; CDR3nt: TGCGCCAGCAGCTTGACAGTGCCATTGGGCTACAATGAGCAGTTCTTC; CDR3aa: CASSLTVPLGYNEQFF
v_gene: TRBV6-1; d_gene: -; j_gene: TRBJ2-2; abundance: -; CDR3nt: TGTGCCAGCAGTGCGTACAGAACTGTTGCACAGGGTAAAGGCACCGGGGAGCTGTTTTTT; CDR3aa: CASSAYRTVAQGKGTGELFF
v_gene: TRBV7-2; d_gene: -; j_gene: TRBJ2-2; abundance: -; CDR3nt: TGTGCCAGCAGCTCCGACCGGGTCCTTAAACCCACCGGGGAGCTGTTTTTT; CDR3aa: CASSSDRVLKPTGELFF
v_gene: TRBV19; d_gene: -; j_gene: TRBJ2-2; abundance: -; CDR3nt: TGTGCCAGTAGGCCGACAGGGAACACCGGGGAGCTGTTTTTT; CDR3aa: CASRPTGNTGELFF
v_gene: TRBV5-1; d_gene: -; j_gene: TRBJ2-3; abundance: -; CDR3nt: TGCGCCAGCAGCACGGGGGACGCCGGGGTCCCAGATACGCAGTATTTT; CDR3aa: CASSTGDAGVPDTQYF
v_gene: TRBV2; d_gene: -; j_gene: TRBJ1-5; abundance: -; CDR3nt: TGTGCCAGCAGCCTAGCAGGTCTCAATCAGCCCCAGCATTTT; CDR3aa: CASSLAGLNQPQHF
v_gene: TRBV19; d_gene: -; j_gene: TRBJ1-5; abundance: once; CDR3nt: TGTGCCAGTAGTATAGGAGGGTTTAGCAATCAGCCCCAGCATTTT; CDR3aa: CASSIGGFSNQPQHF
v_gene: TRBV7-9; d_gene: -; j_gene: TRBJ1-3; abundance: -; CDR3nt: TGTGCCAGCAGCCTAAACGGACAGCGCTCTGGAAACACCATATATTTT; CDR3aa: CASSLNGQRSGNTIYF
v_gene: TRBV7-2; d_gene: TRBD1; j_gene: TRBJ2-3; abundance: -; CDR3nt: TGTGCCAGCAGCTATGACAGGGGAACAGATACGCAGTATTTT; CDR3aa: CASSYDRGTDTQYF
v_gene: TRBV30; d_gene: -; j_gene: TRBJ2-3; abundance: once; CDR3nt: TGTGCCTGGAGTGTACAGACCTCTAGCACAGATACGCAGTATTTT; CDR3aa: CAWSVQTSSTDTQYF
v_gene: TRBV28; d_gene: TRBD2; j_gene: TRBJ2-7; abundance: -; CDR3nt: TGTGCCAGCAGCGGACTAGCGGGAGGAAACGAGCAGTACTTC; CDR3aa: CASSGLAGGNEQYF
v_gene: TRBV5-4; d_gene: -; j_gene: TRBJ1-1; abundance: -; CDR3nt: TGTGCCAGCAGCTTGGCAGGGAACACTGAAGCTTTCTTT; CDR3aa: CASSLAGNTEAFF
v_gene: TRBV18; d_gene: TRBD1; j_gene: TRBJ2-7; abundance: -; CDR3nt: TGTGCCAGCTCAATCCCGGGACAGGGCCACGAGCAGTACTTC; CDR3aa: CASSIPGQGHEQYF
v_gene: TRBV7-3; d_gene: -; j_gene: TRBJ2-2; abundance: once; CDR3nt: TGTGCCAGCAGCTTAGCTAGCAGAGAGACCGGGGAGCTGTTTTTT; CDR3aa: CASSLASRETGELFF
v_gene: TRBV7-8; d_gene: TRBD1; j_gene: TRBJ1-1; abundance: -; CDR3nt: TGTGCCAGCAGATCTACTGGACAGGGGAACACTGAAGCTTTCTTT; CDR3aa: CASRSTGQGNTEAFF
v_gene: TRBV6-5; d_gene: -; j_gene: TRBJ2-3; abundance: -; CDR3nt: TGTGCCAGCAGGCCACCCGAGGGCACAGATACGCAGTATTTT; CDR3aa: CASRPPEGTDTQYF
v_gene: TRBV11-3; d_gene: TRBD1; j_gene: TRBJ1-1; abundance: -; CDR3nt: TGTGCCAGCAGCTCAACCGGGACAGGAGCCGGGGCTTTCTTT; CDR3aa: CASSSTGTGAGAFF
v_gene: TRBV29-1; d_gene: TRBD1; j_gene: TRBJ2-1; abundance: -; CDR3nt: TGCAGCGTTGGGACAGGGTTGGAGTCCTACAATGAGCAGTTCTTC; CDR3aa: CSVGTGLESYNEQFF
v_gene: TRBV7-9; d_gene: TRBD1; j_gene: TRBJ1-3; abundance: -; CDR3nt: TGTGCCAGCAGCTTAGGGGCAGGGGGCAGCTCTGGAAACACCATATATTTT; CDR3aa: CASSLGAGGSSGNTIYF
v_gene: TRBV5-1; d_gene: TRBD2; j_gene: TRBJ2-7; abundance: -; CDR3nt: TGCGCCAGCAGCCCCTCCCTAGCGGGAGCTTCCTACGAGCAGTACTTC; CDR3aa: CASSPSLAGASYEQYF
v_gene: TRBV28; d_gene: -; j_gene: TRBJ1-5; abundance: -; CDR3nt: TGTGCCAGCAGTTCAGGCACCCGCGGGGGCAATCAGCCCCAGCATTTT; CDR3aa: CASSSGTRGGNQPQHF
v_gene: TRBV5-4; d_gene: TRBD2; j_gene: TRBJ2-2; abundance: -; CDR3nt: TGTGCCAGCAGCTTTGGGGGGGGGAGTTACACCGGGGAGCTGTTTTTT; CDR3aa: CASSFGGGSYTGELFF
v_gene: TRBV7-2; d_gene: TRBD2; j_gene: TRBJ2-5; abundance: -; CDR3nt: TGTGCCAGCAGCTTGTCACTAGCGGGAAGGGAGACCCAGTACTTC; CDR3aa: CASSLSLAGRETQYF
v_gene: TRBV2; d_gene: -; j_gene: TRBJ1-4; abundance: -; CDR3nt: TGTGCCAGCAGTGCCAGGAAGAATGAAAAACTGTTTTTT; CDR3aa: CASSARKNEKLFF